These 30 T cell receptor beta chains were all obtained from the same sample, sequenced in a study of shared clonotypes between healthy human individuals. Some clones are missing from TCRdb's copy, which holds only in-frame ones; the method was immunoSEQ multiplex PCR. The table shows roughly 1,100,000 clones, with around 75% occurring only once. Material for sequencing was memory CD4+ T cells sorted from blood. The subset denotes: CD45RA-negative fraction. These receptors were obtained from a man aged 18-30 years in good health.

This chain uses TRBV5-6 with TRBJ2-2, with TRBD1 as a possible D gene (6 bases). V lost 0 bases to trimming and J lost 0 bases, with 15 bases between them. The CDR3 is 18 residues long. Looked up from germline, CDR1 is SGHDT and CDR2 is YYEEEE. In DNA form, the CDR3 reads TGTGCCAGCAGCTTGGGGGTAGGGACATTCGCGAACACCGGGGAGCTGTTTTTT. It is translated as CASSLGVGTFANTGELFF. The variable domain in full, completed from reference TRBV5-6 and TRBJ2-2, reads DAGVTQSPTHLIKTRGQQVTLRCSPKSGHDTVSWYQQALGQGPQFIFQYYEEEERQRGNFPDRFSGHQFPNYSSELNVNALLLGDSALYLCASSLGVGTFANTGELFFGEGSRLTVL.

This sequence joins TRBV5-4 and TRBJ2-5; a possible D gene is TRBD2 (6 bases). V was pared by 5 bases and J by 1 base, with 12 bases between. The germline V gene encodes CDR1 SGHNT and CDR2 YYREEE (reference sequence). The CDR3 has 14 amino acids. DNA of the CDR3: TGTGCCAGCAGGCCTGGACTATCCCAAGAGACCCAGTACTTC. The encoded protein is CASRPGLSQETQYF.

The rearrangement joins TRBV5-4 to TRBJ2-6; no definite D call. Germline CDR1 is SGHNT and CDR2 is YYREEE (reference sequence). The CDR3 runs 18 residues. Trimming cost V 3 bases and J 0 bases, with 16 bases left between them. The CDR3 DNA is TGTGCCAGCAGCTCCAACCGGGCCCAAGTCTCTGGGGCCAACGTCCTGACTTTC. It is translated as CASSSNRAQVSGANVLTF.

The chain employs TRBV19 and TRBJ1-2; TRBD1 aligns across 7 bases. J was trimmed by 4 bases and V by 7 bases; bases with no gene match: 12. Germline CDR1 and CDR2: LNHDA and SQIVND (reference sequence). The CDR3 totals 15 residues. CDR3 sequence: CASTMRRGRFYGYTF. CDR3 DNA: TGTGCCAGTACCATGAGGAGGGGGCGATTCTATGGCTACACCTTC.

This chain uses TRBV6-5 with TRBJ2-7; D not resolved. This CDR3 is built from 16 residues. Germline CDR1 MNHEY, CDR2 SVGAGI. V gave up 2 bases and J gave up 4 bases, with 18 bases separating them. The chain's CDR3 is CASSYLSRTRDYEQYF. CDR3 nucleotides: TGTGCCAGCAGTTACCTAAGCAGGACCCGTGATTACGAGCAGTACTTC.

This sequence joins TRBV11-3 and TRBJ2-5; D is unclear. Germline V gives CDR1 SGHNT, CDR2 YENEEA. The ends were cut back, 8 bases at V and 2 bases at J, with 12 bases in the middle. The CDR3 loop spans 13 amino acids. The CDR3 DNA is TGTGCCAGCTCCAAGACTGCACAAGAGACCCAGTACTTC. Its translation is CASSKTAQETQYF.

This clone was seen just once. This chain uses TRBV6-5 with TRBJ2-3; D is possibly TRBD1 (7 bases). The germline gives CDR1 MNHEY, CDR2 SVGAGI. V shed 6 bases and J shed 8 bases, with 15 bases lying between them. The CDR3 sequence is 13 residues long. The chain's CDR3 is CASRAAGGGTQYF. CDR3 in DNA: TGTGCCAGCAGGGCGGCAGGGGGAGGTACGCAGTATTTT.

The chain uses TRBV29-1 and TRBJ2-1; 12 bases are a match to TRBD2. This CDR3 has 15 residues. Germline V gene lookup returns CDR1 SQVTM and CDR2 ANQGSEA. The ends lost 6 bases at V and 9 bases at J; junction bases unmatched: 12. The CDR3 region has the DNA TGCAGCGTAGGGTTAGTTGCGGGACTAGCGGGTGAGCAGTTCTTC. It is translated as CSVGLVAGLAGEQFF.

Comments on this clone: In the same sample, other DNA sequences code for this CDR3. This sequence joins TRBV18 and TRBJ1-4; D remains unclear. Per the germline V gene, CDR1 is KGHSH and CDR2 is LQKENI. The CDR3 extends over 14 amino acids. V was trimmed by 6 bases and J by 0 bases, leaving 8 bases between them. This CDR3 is CASSPGATNEKLFF. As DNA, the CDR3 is TGTGCCAGCTCGCCGGGAGCAACTAATGAAAAACTGTTTTTT.

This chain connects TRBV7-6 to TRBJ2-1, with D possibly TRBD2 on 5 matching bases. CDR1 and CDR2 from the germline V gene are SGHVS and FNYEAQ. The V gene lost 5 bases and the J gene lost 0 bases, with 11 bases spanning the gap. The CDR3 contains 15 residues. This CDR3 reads CASSNEGSSYNEQFF. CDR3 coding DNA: TGTGCCAGCAGCAATGAAGGGAGCTCCTACAATGAGCAGTTCTTC.

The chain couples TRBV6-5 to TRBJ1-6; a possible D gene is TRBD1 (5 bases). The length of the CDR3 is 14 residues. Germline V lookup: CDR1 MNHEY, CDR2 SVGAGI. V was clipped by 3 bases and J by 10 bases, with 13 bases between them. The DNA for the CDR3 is TGTGCCAGCAGTTATAGGGGCGAGGGGTCACCCCTCCACTTT. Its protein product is CASSYRGEGSPLHF.

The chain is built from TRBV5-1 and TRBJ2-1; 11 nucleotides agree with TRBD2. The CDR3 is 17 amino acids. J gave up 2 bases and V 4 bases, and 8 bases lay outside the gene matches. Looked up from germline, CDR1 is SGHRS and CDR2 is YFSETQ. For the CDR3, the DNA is TGCGCCAGCAGCCCATCCCCGGGACTAGCGGCCTACAATGAGCAGTTCTTC. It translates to CASSPSPGLAAYNEQFF.

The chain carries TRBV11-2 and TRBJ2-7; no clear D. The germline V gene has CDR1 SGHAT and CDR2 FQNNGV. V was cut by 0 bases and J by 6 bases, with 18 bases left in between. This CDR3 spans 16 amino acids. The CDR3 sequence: CASSLDDWTGPAEQYF. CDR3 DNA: TGTGCCAGCAGCTTAGATGATTGGACCGGCCCCGCCGAGCAGTACTTC.

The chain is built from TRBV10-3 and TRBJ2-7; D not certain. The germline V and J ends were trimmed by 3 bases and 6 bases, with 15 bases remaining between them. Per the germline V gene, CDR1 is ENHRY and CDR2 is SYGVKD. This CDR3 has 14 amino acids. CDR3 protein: CAISDDGLRTEQYF. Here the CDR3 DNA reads TGTGCCATCAGTGATGATGGTCTTCGGACCGAGCAGTACTTC.

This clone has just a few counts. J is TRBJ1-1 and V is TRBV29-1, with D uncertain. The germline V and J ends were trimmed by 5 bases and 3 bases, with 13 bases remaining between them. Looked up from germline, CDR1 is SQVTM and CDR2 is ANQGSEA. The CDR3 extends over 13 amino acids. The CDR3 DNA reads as TGCAGCGTTTGGAAGATGGGGTACACTGAAGCTTTCTTT. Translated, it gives CSVWKMGYTEAFF.

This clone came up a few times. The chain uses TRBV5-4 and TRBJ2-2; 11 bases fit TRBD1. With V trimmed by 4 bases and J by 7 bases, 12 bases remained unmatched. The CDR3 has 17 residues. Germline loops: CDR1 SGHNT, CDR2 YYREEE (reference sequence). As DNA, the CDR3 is TGTGCCAGCAGCCCCCCGGGACAGGGGGGTGGTGGCGGGGAGCTGTTTTTT. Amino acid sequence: CASSPPGQGGGGGELFF. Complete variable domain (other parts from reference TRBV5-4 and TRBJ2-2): ETGVTQSPTHLIKTRGQQVTLRCSSQSGHNTVSWYQQALGQGPQFIFQYYREEENGRGNFPPRFSGLQFPNYSSELNVNALELDDSALYLCASSPPGQGGGGGELFFGEGSRLTVL.

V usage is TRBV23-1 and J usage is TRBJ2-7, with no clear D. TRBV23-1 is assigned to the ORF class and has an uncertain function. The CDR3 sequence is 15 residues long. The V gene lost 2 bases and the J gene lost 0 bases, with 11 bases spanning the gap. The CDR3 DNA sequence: TGCGCCAGCAGTCAAACAGTCAAAAGCTCCTACGAGCAGTACTTC. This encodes CASSQTVKSSYEQYF.

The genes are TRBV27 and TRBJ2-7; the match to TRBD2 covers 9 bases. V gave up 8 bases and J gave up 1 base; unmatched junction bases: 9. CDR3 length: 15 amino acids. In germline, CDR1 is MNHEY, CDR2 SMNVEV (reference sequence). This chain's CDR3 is CASGRLADISYEQYF. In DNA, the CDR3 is TGTGCCAGCGGCAGACTAGCGGACATTTCCTACGAGCAGTACTTC.

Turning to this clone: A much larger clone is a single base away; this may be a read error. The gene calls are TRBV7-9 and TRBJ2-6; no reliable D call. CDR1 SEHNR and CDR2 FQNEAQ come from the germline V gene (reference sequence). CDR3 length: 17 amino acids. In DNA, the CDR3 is TGTGCCAGCACTCCGCGAACCGCCAGCTCTGGGACCAACGTCCTGACTTTC. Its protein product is CASTPRTASSGTNVLTF. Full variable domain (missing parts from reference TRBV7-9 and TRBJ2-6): DTGVSQNPRHKITKRGQNVTFRCDPISEHNRLYWYRQTLGQGPEFLTYFQNEAQLEKSRLLSDRFSAERPKGSFSTLEIQRTEQGDSAMYLCASTPRTASSGTNVLTFGAGSRLTVL.

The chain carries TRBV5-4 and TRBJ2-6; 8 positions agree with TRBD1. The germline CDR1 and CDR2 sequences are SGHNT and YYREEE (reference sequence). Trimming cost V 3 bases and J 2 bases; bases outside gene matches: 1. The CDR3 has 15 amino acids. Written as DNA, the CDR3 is TGTGCCAGCAGCTCGGGACAGGCTGGGGCCAACGTCCTGACTTTC. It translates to CASSSGQAGANVLTF.

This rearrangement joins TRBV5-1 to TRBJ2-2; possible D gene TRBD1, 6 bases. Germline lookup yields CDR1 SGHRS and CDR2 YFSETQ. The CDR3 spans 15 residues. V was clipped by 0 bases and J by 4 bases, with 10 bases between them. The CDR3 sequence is CASSLATGFTGELFF. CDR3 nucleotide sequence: TGCGCCAGCAGCTTGGCGACAGGATTCACCGGGGAGCTGTTTTTT. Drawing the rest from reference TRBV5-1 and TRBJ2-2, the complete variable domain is KAGVTQTPRYLIKTRGQQVTLSCSPISGHRSVSWYQQTPGQGLQFLFEYFSETQRNKGNFPGRFSGRQFSNSRSEMNVSTLELGDSALYLCASSLATGFTGELFFGEGSRLTVL.

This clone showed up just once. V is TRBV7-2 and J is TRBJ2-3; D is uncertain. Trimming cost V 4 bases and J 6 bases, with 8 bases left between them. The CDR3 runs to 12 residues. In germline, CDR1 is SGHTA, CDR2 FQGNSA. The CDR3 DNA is TGTGCCAGCAGCTCCACCTGGGATACGCAGTATTTT. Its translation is CASSSTWDTQYF.

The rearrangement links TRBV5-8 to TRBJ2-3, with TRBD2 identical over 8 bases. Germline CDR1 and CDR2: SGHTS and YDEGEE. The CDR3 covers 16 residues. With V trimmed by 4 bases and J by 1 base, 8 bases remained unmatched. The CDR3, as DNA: TGTGCCAGCAGCCCCGGGGGGGGGCGACGCACAGATACGCAGTATTTT. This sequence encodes CASSPGGGRRTDTQYF.

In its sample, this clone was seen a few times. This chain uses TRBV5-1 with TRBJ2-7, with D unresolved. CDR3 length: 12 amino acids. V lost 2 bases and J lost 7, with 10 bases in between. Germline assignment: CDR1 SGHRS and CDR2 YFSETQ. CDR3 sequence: CASSFSTTEQYF. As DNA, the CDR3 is TGCGCCAGCAGCTTCTCCACCACGGAGCAGTACTTC.

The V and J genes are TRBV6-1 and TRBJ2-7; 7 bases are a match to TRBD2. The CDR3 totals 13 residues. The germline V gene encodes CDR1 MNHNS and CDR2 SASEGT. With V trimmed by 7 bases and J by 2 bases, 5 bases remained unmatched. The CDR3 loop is CASTERGPYEQYF. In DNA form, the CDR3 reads TGTGCCAGCACCGAGCGGGGACCCTACGAGCAGTACTTC.

The CDR3 bases are TGTGCCACCAGCAAAAGAGATATGGGGCGGGAGGGGGATACGCAGTATTTT. Translated, it gives CATSKRDMGREGDTQYF. V is TRBV15 and J is TRBJ2-3; TRBD2 matches at 9 bases. The germline gives CDR1 LNHNV, CDR2 YYDKDF (reference sequence). V was clipped by 4 bases and J by 6 bases; unmatched bases: 14. The CDR3 contains 17 residues.

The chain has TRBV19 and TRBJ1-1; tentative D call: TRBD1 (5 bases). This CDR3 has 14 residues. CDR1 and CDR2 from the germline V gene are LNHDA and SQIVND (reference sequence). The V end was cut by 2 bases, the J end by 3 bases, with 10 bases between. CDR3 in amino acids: CASSITGRDTEAFF. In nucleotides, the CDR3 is TGTGCCAGTAGTATAACAGGACGAGACACTGAAGCTTTCTTT.

CDR3: CASSTGLEVNEQFF. The CDR3, as DNA: TGCGCCAGCAGCACGGGACTAGAGGTCAATGAGCAGTTCTTC. The chain joins TRBV5-1 to TRBJ2-1, with 8 bases aligning to TRBD2. Trimming removed 4 bases from V and 6 bases from J; junction bases left unmatched: 6. The V gene's germline CDR1 is SGHRS and CDR2 YFSETQ. The CDR3 is 14 amino acids.

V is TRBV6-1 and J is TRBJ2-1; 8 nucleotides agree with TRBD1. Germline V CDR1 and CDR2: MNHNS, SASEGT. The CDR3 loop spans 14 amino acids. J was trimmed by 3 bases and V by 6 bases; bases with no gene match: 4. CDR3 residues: CASRNGQGYNEQFF. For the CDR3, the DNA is TGTGCCAGCAGGAATGGACAGGGCTACAATGAGCAGTTCTTC.

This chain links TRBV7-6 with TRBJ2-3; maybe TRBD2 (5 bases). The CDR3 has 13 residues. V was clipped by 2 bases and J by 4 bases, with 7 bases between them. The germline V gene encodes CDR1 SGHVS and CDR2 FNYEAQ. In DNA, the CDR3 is TGTGCCAGCAGCTTAACACTAGCAGATACGCAGTATTTT. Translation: CASSLTLADTQYF.